Following are 15 T cell receptor beta chains from one sample sequenced in a study of blood T cells in healthy people across ages. Alongside a J-beta primer mix, a sample-barcoded 5' primer served in a second PCR lasting about 7 to 12 cycles. TCRdb re-called the 5' RACE reads with MiXCR, one entry per CDR3 protein. The sample carries 920,000 or so distinct CDR3 sequences, less than 50% recorded once. The sample was blood. These receptors came from a woman between 55 and 75 years old in good health.

Points on this clonotype: A read error may account for a junction end that differs from germline. The gene calls are TRBV7-2 and TRBJ1-1, with D unresolved. CDR3 length: 13 amino acids. From germline, CDR1 is SGHTA and CDR2 FQGNSA. CDR3 protein: CASNLVRESRAFF. The CDR3, as DNA: TGTGCCAGCAACTTAGTGAGGGAAAGTAGAGCTTTCTTT. Using reference TRBV7-2 and TRBJ1-1 for the parts outside the CDR3, the full variable domain is GAGVSQSPSNKVTEKGKDVELRCDPISGHTALYWYRQSLGQGLEFLIYFQGNSAPDKSGLPSDRFSAERTGGSVSTLTIQRTQQEDSAVYLCASNLVRESRAFFGQGTRLTVV.

As regards this clonotype: Germline and junction disagree at one end, which may indicate a read error. This chain uses TRBV29-1 with TRBJ2-1, with a weak D call TRBD1 (6 bases). CDR1 and CDR2 (germline): SQVTM, ANQGSEA. This CDR3 has 15 residues. The DNA of the CDR3 is TGCATCGTTTACCTGAAGGGGGTGGTTTGGGATGAACAGTTCTTC. Amino acid sequence: CIVYLKGVVWDEQFF.

This clonotype was counted between two and nine times. The genes are TRBV7-9 and TRBJ1-2, with a possible D match to TRBD1 (6 bases). From germline, CDR1 is SEHNR and CDR2 FQNEAQ (reference sequence). Trimming left V 3 bases short and J 4 bases short, with 24 bases between. The CDR3 consists of 18 residues. Written as DNA, the CDR3 is TGTGCCAGCAGCTTTTCGTTCTGGGCTGGGGGCGATGTCTATGGCTACACCTTC. It codes for CASSFSFWAGGDVYGYTF.

V is TRBV20-1 and J is TRBJ2-3; 12 bases line up with TRBD2. With 4 bases clipped from V and 7 bases from J, the junction kept 9 bases outside the gene matches. CDR3 length: 15 amino acids. CDR1 is DFQATT and CDR2 is SNEGSKA in the germline V gene (reference sequence). The CDR3 bases are TGCAGTGCTACATGGTCTAGCGGGAGGGCAAATACGCAGTATTTT. Protein sequence: CSATWSSGRANTQYF.

The table lists this clonotype with a few counts. One end of the junction does not line up with germline, which may come from a read error. V usage is TRBV27 and J usage is TRBJ1-1, with D uncertain. The germline gives CDR1 MNHEY, CDR2 SMNVEV (reference sequence). This CDR3 contains 12 residues. The CDR3 protein is CVSRRLNTEAFF. The CDR3 DNA reads TGTGTCAGCAGACGGCTGAACACTGAAGCTTTCTTT.

The chain joins TRBV4-2 to TRBJ1-2; D is unresolved. Germline CDR1 is LGHNA and CDR2 is YNFKEQ. This CDR3 comprises 13 residues. With 0 bases removed from V and 4 bases from J, the gap between germline ends came to 6 bases. In nucleotides, the CDR3 is TGTGCCAGCAGCCAAGATAACGGCTATGGCTACACCTTC. Its protein is CASSQDNGYGYTF.

V and J are TRBV27 and TRBJ2-1; the match to TRBD2 covers 14 bases. CDR1 MNHEY and CDR2 SMNVEV come from the germline V gene (reference sequence). This CDR3 has 19 residues. V lost 2 bases and J lost 10; bases outside the gene matches: 16. CDR3 protein: CASSLPINPGLAGVGEQFF. The CDR3 nucleotides are TGTGCCAGCAGTTTACCCATTAATCCGGGACTAGCGGGAGTTGGGGAGCAGTTCTTC.

This chain uses TRBV3-1 with TRBJ2-3; D is ambiguous. CDR3 length equals 14 residues. Per germline, CDR1 LGHDT and CDR2 YNNKEL (reference sequence). V dropped 0 bases and J dropped 7 bases, with 11 bases sitting between them. The CDR3 DNA sequence: TGTGCCAGCAGCCAAGATCACTCGGTGTATACGCAGTATTTT. Protein sequence: CASSQDHSVYTQYF.

V usage is TRBV20-1 and J usage is TRBJ2-5, with D hard to call. The germline V gene has CDR1 DFQATT and CDR2 SNEGSKA (reference sequence). CDR3 size: 13 residues. Trimming stripped 3 bases from V and 4 bases from J, with 12 bases between. The CDR3 loop is CSASGRAAETQYF. The CDR3 DNA reads TGCAGTGCTAGTGGTAGAGCCGCAGAGACCCAGTACTTC.

This clonotype was detected only a few times. This rearrangement joins TRBV9 to TRBJ2-5; possible D gene TRBD2, 7 bases. There are 16 residues in the CDR3. Trimming stripped 2 bases from V and 2 bases from J, with 16 bases between. Germline V lookup: CDR1 SGDLS, CDR2 YYNGEE. CDR3 nucleotide sequence: TGTGCCAGCAGCGTGACTAGTCGGGGGGCGCAAGAGACCCAGTACTTC. Amino acid sequence: CASSVTSRGAQETQYF.

The rearrangement joins TRBV4-1 to TRBJ2-7; TRBD2 agrees at 11 bases. The CDR3 runs to 15 residues. V lost 4 bases to trimming and J lost 7 bases; unmatched junction nucleotides: 9. CDR1 MGHRA and CDR2 YSYEKL come from the germline V gene. CDR3 nucleotides: TGCGCCAGCAGCCGAAGGCTAGCGGGGGGAGGTGAGCAGTACTTC. This codes for CASSRRLAGGGEQYF.

V and J are TRBV12-3 or TRBV12-4 and TRBJ2-3; D is ambiguous. V was cut by 1 base and J by 6 bases, with 11 bases left in between. The CDR3 sequence is 14 residues long. The CDR3 bases are TGTGCCAGCAGTTTAGGTTGGCCAAGGGATACGCAGTATTTT. Amino acids: CASSLGWPRDTQYF.

This clonotype has at least ten counts. The chain links TRBV20-1 to TRBJ2-7; 8 bases map to TRBD2. The germline V gene encodes CDR1 DFQATT and CDR2 SNEGSKA (reference sequence). The CDR3 contains 17 residues. V was clipped by 5 bases and J by 5 bases; unmatched bases: 20. The chain's CDR3 is CSAEYLPGLEVNHEQYF. CDR3 coding DNA: TGCAGTGCTGAATATCTACCGGGACTAGAAGTCAACCACGAGCAGTACTTC.

The chain couples TRBV10-3 to TRBJ2-1; the D gene could be TRBD1 or TRBD2 (6 bases each). CDR1 is ENHRY and CDR2 is SYGVKD in the germline V gene. V was shortened by 10 bases and J by 8 bases, with 18 bases between the two germline ends. The CDR3 extends over 13 amino acids. CDR3 amino acids: CATSTGAVDEQFF. The CDR3 bases are TGTGCCACCTCGACGGGGGCAGTGGATGAGCAGTTCTTC.

The rearrangement joins TRBV5-1 to TRBJ2-4, with 7 bases that match TRBD1. This CDR3 comprises 15 residues. The J segment lost 5 bases and the V segment lost 4 bases, leaving 9 bases of the junction unmatched. CDR1 SGHRS and CDR2 YFSETQ come from the germline V gene. CDR3 sequence (DNA): TGCGCCAGCAGCCACAGGGGTCCCCGGGAAAACATTCAGTACTTC. Its translation: CASSHRGPRENIQYF.